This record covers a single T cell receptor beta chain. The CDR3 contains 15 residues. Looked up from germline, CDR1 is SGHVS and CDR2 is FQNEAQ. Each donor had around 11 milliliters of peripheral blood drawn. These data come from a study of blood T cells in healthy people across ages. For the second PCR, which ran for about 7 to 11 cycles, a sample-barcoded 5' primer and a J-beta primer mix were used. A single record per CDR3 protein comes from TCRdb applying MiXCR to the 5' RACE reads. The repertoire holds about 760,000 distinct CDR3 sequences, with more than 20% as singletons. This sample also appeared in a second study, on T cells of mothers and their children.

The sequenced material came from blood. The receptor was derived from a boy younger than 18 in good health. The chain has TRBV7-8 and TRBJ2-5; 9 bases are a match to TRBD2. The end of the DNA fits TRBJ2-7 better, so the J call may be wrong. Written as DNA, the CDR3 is TGTGCCAGCAGCTTAGATGCTAGCGGGGTCTACGAGCAGTACTTC. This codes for CASSLDASGVYEQYF.